Listed below are T cell receptor beta chains from one sample, sequenced in a study of vaccination and CD4 T cells after COVID-19. TCRdb recomputed calls from the PCR reads with MiXCR, one row per CDR3 protein. The sample holds 15,000 to 20,000 distinct CDR3 sequences, more than 50% seen once. Their antigen targets remain unknown. Sequencing was carried out using CD4+ T cells from blood, cultured in vitro. The receptor source for this set is a human donor who had recovered from COVID-19. CDR3s include the opening cysteine and the closing phenylalanine or tryptophan. Fields, in order: clone size, V gene, D gene, J gene, CDR3 protein, CDR3 DNA. D genes are given only for firm matches. Rows may omit the clone size; those that give it use once, few, many or a size class.

abundance: .
v_gene: TRBV19
d_gene: TRBD1
j_gene: TRBJ2-1
CDR3aa: CASSSSGTDYNEQFF
CDR3nt: TGTGCCAGTAGTTCCTCCGGGACAGACTACAATGAGCAGTTCTTC

abundance: .
v_gene: TRBV12-3/TRBV12-4
d_gene: .
j_gene: TRBJ1-6
CDR3aa: CASSKSEVNNSPLHF
CDR3nt: TGTGCCAGCTCCAAGTCAGAAGTCAATAATTCACCCCTCCACTTT

abundance: .
v_gene: TRBV6-2/TRBV6-3
d_gene: TRBD1
j_gene: TRBJ1-2
CDR3aa: CASSTPGQNYGYTF
CDR3nt: TGTGCCAGCAGTACACCGGGACAGAACTATGGCTACACCTTC

abundance: .
v_gene: TRBV20-1
d_gene: .
j_gene: TRBJ2-1
CDR3aa: CSASPISYNEQFF
CDR3nt: TGCAGTGCTAGTCCGATTTCCTACAATGAGCAGTTCTTC

abundance: few
v_gene: TRBV2
d_gene: TRBD1
j_gene: TRBJ1-1
CDR3aa: CASSEDREAEAFF
CDR3nt: TGTGCCAGCAGCGAAGACAGGGAGGCTGAAGCTTTCTTT

abundance: .
v_gene: TRBV6-1
d_gene: TRBD1
j_gene: TRBJ1-6
CDR3aa: CASSQDRVDSPLHF
CDR3nt: TGTGCCAGCAGCCAGGACAGGGTGGATTCACCCCTCCACTTT

abundance: .
v_gene: TRBV30
d_gene: .
j_gene: TRBJ1-1
CDR3aa: CAWSRPLSRTEAFF
CDR3nt: TGTGCCTGGAGTCGACCCCTGAGTCGCACTGAAGCTTTCTTT

abundance: .
v_gene: TRBV10-1
d_gene: TRBD2
j_gene: TRBJ2-1
CDR3aa: CASSETLAGAQFF
CDR3nt: TGCGCCAGCAGTGAGACACTAGCGGGAGCGCAGTTCTTC

abundance: .
v_gene: TRBV25-1
d_gene: TRBD2
j_gene: TRBJ2-1
CDR3aa: CASSDTGTRTDSYNEQFF
CDR3nt: TGTGCCAGCAGTGACACCGGGACTAGAACAGACTCCTACAATGAGCAGTTCTTC

abundance: once
v_gene: TRBV11-3
d_gene: TRBD2
j_gene: TRBJ2-3
CDR3aa: CASSLGLAGGASTDTQYF
CDR3nt: TGTGCCAGCAGCCTTGGACTAGCGGGAGGAGCTAGCACAGATACGCAGTATTTT

abundance: .
v_gene: TRBV7-9
d_gene: TRBD2
j_gene: TRBJ2-3
CDR3aa: CASSWTSGKFTDTQYF
CDR3nt: TGTGCCAGCAGCTGGACTAGCGGGAAGTTCACAGATACGCAGTATTTT

abundance: .
v_gene: TRBV2
d_gene: .
j_gene: TRBJ1-1
CDR3aa: CASGGIRGTEAFF
CDR3nt: TGTGCCAGCGGGGGAATCAGGGGAACTGAAGCTTTCTTT

abundance: .
v_gene: TRBV7-9
d_gene: .
j_gene: TRBJ1-5
CDR3aa: CASSFRGAEAQHF
CDR3nt: TGTGCCAGCAGCTTTCGGGGGGCAGAGGCCCAGCATTTT

abundance: few
v_gene: TRBV11-3
d_gene: .
j_gene: TRBJ1-2
CDR3aa: CASSLDQSSYGYTF
CDR3nt: TGTGCCAGCAGCTTAGATCAGAGTTCCTATGGCTACACCTTC

abundance: .
v_gene: TRBV27
d_gene: .
j_gene: TRBJ1-1
CDR3aa: CASSKRYRRMNTEAFF
CDR3nt: TGTGCCAGCAGCAAAAGGTACAGGAGAATGAACACTGAAGCTTTCTTT

abundance: .
v_gene: TRBV6-2/TRBV6-3
d_gene: .
j_gene: TRBJ2-1
CDR3aa: CASGDVRGEQFF
CDR3nt: TGTGCCAGCGGGGATGTGAGGGGTGAGCAGTTCTTC